This is a list of T cell receptor beta chains from one sample in a study of blood T cell repertoires in COVID-19. Produced via immunoSEQ multiplex PCR; TCRdb's table is partial and in-frame only. The sample lists approximately 84,000 clones, approximately 87% occurring once. The sequencing input was peripheral blood. These receptor sequences come from a human donor in a cohort sampled during active COVID-19. CDR3s include the opening cysteine and the closing phenylalanine or tryptophan. D genes are given only for firm matches. For some rows the clone size is stated as once, few or many, or as a class when expanded; others skip it.

V gene: TRBV11-2; clone size: NA; D gene: NA; J gene: TRBJ2-7; CDR3 protein: CASSLSDYYDEQYF; CDR3 DNA: TGTGCCAGCAGCTTATCCGACTATTATGACGAGCAGTACTTC
V gene: TRBV28; clone size: NA; D gene: NA; J gene: TRBJ1-4; CDR3 protein: CASSGGAWNEKLFF; CDR3 DNA: TGTGCCAGCTCTGGGGGGGCGTGGAATGAAAAACTGTTTTTT
V gene: TRBV12-3/TRBV12-4; clone size: NA; D gene: NA; J gene: TRBJ2-1; CDR3 protein: CASSLQAEQFF; CDR3 DNA: TGTGCCAGCAGTTTACAAGCGGAGCAGTTCTTC
V gene: TRBV10-3; clone size: NA; D gene: NA; J gene: TRBJ1-1; CDR3 protein: CAISESTLMNTEAFF; CDR3 DNA: TGTGCCATCAGTGAGTCGACACTCATGAACACTGAAGCTTTCTTT
V gene: TRBV5-1; clone size: NA; D gene: TRBD1; J gene: TRBJ2-7; CDR3 protein: CASSLHGTGGYEQYF; CDR3 DNA: TGCGCCAGCAGCTTGCACGGGACAGGGGGTTACGAGCAGTACTTC
V gene: TRBV5-1; clone size: NA; D gene: TRBD1; J gene: TRBJ2-3; CDR3 protein: CASSTSSPTGGATDTQYF; CDR3 DNA: TGCGCCAGCAGCACGAGCTCCCCGACAGGGGGCGCGACAGATACGCAGTATTTT
V gene: TRBV14; clone size: NA; D gene: NA; J gene: TRBJ1-4; CDR3 protein: CASSQDVQGMRNEKLFF; CDR3 DNA: TGTGCCAGCAGCCAAGATGTCCAGGGGATGCGTAATGAAAAACTGTTTTTT
V gene: TRBV6-2/TRBV6-3; clone size: NA; D gene: NA; J gene: TRBJ1-5; CDR3 protein: CASSTPQTTLSQPQHF; CDR3 DNA: TGTGCCAGCAGTACCCCCCAGACAACTTTGAGTCAGCCCCAGCATTTT
V gene: TRBV7-2; clone size: NA; D gene: TRBD2; J gene: TRBJ2-3; CDR3 protein: CAGSLGPAGGTDTQYF; CDR3 DNA: TGTGCCGGCAGCTTAGGTCCAGCGGGGGGGACAGATACGCAGTATTTT
V gene: TRBV4-1; clone size: NA; D gene: TRBD1; J gene: TRBJ2-3; CDR3 protein: CASRGQGARDTQYF; CDR3 DNA: TGCGCCAGCAGGGGTCAGGGGGCGAGGGATACGCAGTATTTT
V gene: TRBV27; clone size: NA; D gene: NA; J gene: TRBJ1-2; CDR3 protein: CASSLLGRNYGYTF; CDR3 DNA: TGTGCCAGCAGTTTATTGGGCCGGAACTATGGCTACACCTTC
V gene: TRBV28; clone size: NA; D gene: NA; J gene: TRBJ1-1; CDR3 protein: CASSSPGGRTEAFF; CDR3 DNA: TGTGCCAGCAGCTCCCCGGGCGGGAGGACTGAAGCTTTCTTT
V gene: TRBV10-2; clone size: NA; D gene: TRBD1; J gene: TRBJ2-7; CDR3 protein: CASRTGVEQYF; CDR3 DNA: TGCGCCAGCAGGACAGGGGTCGAGCAGTACTTC
V gene: TRBV5-8; clone size: once; D gene: TRBD1; J gene: TRBJ1-4; CDR3 protein: CASSRDRGGEKLFF; CDR3 DNA: TGTGCCAGCAGTCGGGACAGGGGAGGTGAAAAACTGTTTTTT
V gene: TRBV5-1; clone size: once; D gene: TRBD1; J gene: TRBJ1-1; CDR3 protein: CASSRDSFNTEAFF; CDR3 DNA: TGCGCCAGCTCACGGGACAGCTTTAACACTGAAGCTTTCTTT
V gene: TRBV5-1; clone size: NA; D gene: TRBD1; J gene: TRBJ2-7; CDR3 protein: CASSLEGAQYF; CDR3 DNA: TGCGCCAGCAGCTTGGAGGGGGCACAGTACTTC
V gene: TRBV18; clone size: NA; D gene: NA; J gene: TRBJ2-7; CDR3 protein: CASSPRQSLYEQYF; CDR3 DNA: TGTGCCAGCTCCCCGAGACAGTCCCTCTACGAGCAGTACTTC
V gene: TRBV7-6; clone size: NA; D gene: NA; J gene: TRBJ2-3; CDR3 protein: CASSGGGDTDTQYF; CDR3 DNA: TGTGCCAGCAGCGGTGGAGGGGACACAGATACGCAGTATTTT
V gene: TRBV2; clone size: NA; D gene: TRBD1; J gene: TRBJ1-4; CDR3 protein: CASNDPGTGIEKLFF; CDR3 DNA: TGTGCCAGCAACGACCCCGGGACAGGGATTGAAAAACTGTTTTTT
V gene: TRBV7-2; clone size: NA; D gene: TRBD1; J gene: TRBJ1-2; CDR3 protein: CASSSTGSNYGYTF; CDR3 DNA: TGTGCCAGCAGCTCGACAGGGTCCAACTATGGCTACACCTTC
V gene: TRBV7-6; clone size: few; D gene: TRBD2; J gene: TRBJ2-1; CDR3 protein: CASSQLGGSGYNEQFF; CDR3 DNA: TGTGCCAGCAGCCAACTCGGAGGTAGCGGGTACAATGAGCAGTTCTTC